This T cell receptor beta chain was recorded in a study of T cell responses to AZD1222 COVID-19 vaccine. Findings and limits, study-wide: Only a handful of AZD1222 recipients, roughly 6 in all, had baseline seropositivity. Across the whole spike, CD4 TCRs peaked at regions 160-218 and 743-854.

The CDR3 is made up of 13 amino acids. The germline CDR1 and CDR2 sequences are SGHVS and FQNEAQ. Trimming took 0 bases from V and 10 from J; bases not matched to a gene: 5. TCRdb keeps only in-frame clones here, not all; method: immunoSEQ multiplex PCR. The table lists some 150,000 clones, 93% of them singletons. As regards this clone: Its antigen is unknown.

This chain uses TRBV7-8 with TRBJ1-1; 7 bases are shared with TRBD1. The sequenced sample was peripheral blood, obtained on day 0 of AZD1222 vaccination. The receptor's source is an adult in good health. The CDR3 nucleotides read TGTGCCAGCAGCTTAGCGAGGGACAGAGGAGCTTTCTTT. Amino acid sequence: CASSLARDRGAFF.